This note documents a single TCR beta chain sequence. Its antigen is as yet unknown. Preparation of the TCRbeta library was carried out with unique molecular identifiers. In TCRdb, the PCR reads were re-called with MiXCR into one record per CDR3 protein. The data show some 830,000 distinct CDR3 sequences, roughly 15% seen once. This entry comes from a study of T-cell reconstitution after alpha-beta-depleted transplantation in children. General study results and limits: The study reportedly traced alpha-beta T cells about two months after transplant to several hundred expanded graft clones. After one year, T-cell counts and TCRbeta diversity mostly came from new T cells. For some patients, TCRbeta diversity was high at day 60 because of recipient T cells and thymic progenitors that survived.

V shed 0 bases and J shed 1 base, with 9 bases lying between them. The germline V gene encodes CDR1 PRHDT and CDR2 FYEKMQ (reference sequence). The CDR3 runs to 16 residues. The rearrangement joins TRBV13 to TRBJ1-4, with D unresolved. This TCR came from a male patient younger than 18 who had a stem cell transplant for acute lymphoblastic leukemia, so the T cells may come from the graft donor. The starting material was PBMCs, mostly from graft donor cells, obtained 360 days after TCRalphabeta/CD19-depleted stem cell transplant. The CDR3 nucleotides read TGTGCCAGCAGCTTAGGGTTGGAGGGAACTAATGAAAAACTGTTTTTT. It codes for CASSLGLEGTNEKLFF.